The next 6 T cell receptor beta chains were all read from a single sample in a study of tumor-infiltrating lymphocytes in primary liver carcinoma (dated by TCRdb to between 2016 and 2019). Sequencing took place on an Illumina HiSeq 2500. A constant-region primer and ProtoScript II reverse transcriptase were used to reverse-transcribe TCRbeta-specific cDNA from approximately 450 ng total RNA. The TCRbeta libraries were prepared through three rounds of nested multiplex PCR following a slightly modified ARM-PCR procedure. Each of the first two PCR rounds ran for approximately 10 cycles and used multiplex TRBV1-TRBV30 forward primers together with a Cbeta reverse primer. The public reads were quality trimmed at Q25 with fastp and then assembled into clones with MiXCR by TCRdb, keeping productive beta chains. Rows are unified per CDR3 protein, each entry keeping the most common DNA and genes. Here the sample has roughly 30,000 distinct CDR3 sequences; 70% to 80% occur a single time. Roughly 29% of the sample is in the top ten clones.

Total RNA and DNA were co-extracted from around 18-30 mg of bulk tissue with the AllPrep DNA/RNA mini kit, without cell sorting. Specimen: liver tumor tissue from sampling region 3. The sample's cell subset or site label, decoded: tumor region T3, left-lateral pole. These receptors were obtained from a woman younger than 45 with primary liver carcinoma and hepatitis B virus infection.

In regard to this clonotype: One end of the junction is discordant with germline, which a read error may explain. CDR3 nucleotide sequence: TGTGTCAGCAGTCCGCGGACAGAGTTCACTGAGGAGCTGTTTTTT. It translates to CVSSPRTEFTEELFF. The V gene is TRBV6-5, the J gene TRBJ2-2, with a possible D match to TRBD1 (6 bases). CDR1 MNHEY and CDR2 SVGAGI come from the germline V gene. The CDR3 has 15 amino acids.

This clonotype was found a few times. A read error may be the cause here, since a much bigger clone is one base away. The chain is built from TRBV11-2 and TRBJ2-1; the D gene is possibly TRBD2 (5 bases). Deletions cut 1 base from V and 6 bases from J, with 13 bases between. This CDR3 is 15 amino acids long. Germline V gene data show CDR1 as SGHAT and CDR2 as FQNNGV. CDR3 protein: CASSLVSSRSNEQFF. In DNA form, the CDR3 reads TGTGCCAGCAGCTTAGTGTCTAGCAGGAGCAATGAGCAGTTCTTC.

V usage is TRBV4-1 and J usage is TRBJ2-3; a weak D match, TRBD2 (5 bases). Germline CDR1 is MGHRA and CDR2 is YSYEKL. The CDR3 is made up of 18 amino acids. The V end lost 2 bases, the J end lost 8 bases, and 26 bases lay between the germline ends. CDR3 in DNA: TGCGCCAGCAGCCAACTAGGCATGGTAGTTGAGGACTCGGGTACGCAGTATTTT. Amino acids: CASSQLGMVVEDSGTQYF.

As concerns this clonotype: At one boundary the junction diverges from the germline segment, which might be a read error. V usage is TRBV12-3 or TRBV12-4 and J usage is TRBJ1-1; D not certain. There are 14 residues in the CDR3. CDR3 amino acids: CTSSLQISNTEAFF. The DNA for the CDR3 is TGTACCAGCAGTTTACAGATATCGAACACTGAAGCTTTCTTC.

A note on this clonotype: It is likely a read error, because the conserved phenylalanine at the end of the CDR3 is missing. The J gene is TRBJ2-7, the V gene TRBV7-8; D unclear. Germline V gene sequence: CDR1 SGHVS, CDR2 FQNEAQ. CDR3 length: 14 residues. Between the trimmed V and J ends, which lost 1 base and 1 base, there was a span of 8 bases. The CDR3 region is CASSLEPISYEQYL. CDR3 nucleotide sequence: TGTGCCAGCAGCTTAGAGCCGATATCCTACGAGCAGTACTTA.

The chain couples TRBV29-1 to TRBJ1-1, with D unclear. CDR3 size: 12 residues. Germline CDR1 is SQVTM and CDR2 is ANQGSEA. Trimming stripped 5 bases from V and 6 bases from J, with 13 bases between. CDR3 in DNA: TGCAGCGTTAGCCCAAGTAACGCTGAAGCTTTCTTT. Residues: CSVSPSNAEAFF.